These 20 T cell receptor beta chains came from one sample sequenced in a study of T-cell reconstitution after alpha-beta-depleted transplantation in children. Molecular barcoding with unique molecular identifiers was used for the TCRbeta library. TCRdb independently ran MiXCR on the PCR reads; one entry per CDR3 protein. The sample lists hundreds of thousands of distinct CDR3 sequences, approximately 15% occurring once. The sequencing used PBMCs, mostly from graft donor cells, collected 360 days after TCRalphabeta/CD19-depleted stem cell transplant. The source is a male patient younger than 18 who had a stem cell transplant for acute lymphoblastic leukemia, so the T cells may come from the graft donor.

This clonotype was seen a handful of times. This chain links TRBV10-3 with TRBJ2-7, with a possible D match to TRBD1 (5 bases). CDR1 ENHRY and CDR2 SYGVKD come from the germline V gene. This CDR3 has 13 residues. V dropped 11 bases and J dropped 3 bases, with 17 bases sitting between them. This CDR3 is CAASGKARYEQYF. The CDR3 DNA reads as TGTGCCGCCTCAGGGAAAGCTCGCTACGAGCAGTACTTC.

This clonotype was found once. The CDR3 DNA reads TGTGCCAGCAGTCCCCCCAGGGGGACAGGGAGCAACGAGCAGTACTTC. It codes for CASSPPRGTGSNEQYF. The V gene is TRBV25-1, the J gene TRBJ2-7; 9 nucleotides match TRBD1. The CDR3 consists of 16 residues. Germline values: CDR1 MGHDK, CDR2 SYGVNS. The junction had 13 bases not matched to a gene; V was cut back by 5 bases and J by 5 bases.

This clonotype appeared a few times. The chain uses TRBV4-1 and TRBJ2-5; TRBD2 aligns across 13 bases. Looked up from germline, CDR1 is MGHRA and CDR2 is YSYEKL. V lost 0 bases and J lost 5; bases outside the gene matches: 6. The length of the CDR3 is 17 residues. The CDR3 DNA is TGCGCCAGCAGCCAAGATTGGGGGACTAGCGGGAAGGAGACCCAGTACTTC. Translated, it gives CASSQDWGTSGKETQYF.

This clonotype was seen at least ten times. This chain joins TRBV24-1 and TRBJ1-2; D gene unclear. V was cut by 5 bases and J by 2 bases, with 2 bases left in between. This CDR3 is built from 11 residues. Per germline, CDR1 KGHDR and CDR2 SFDVKD. As DNA, the CDR3 is TGTGCCACCAGTGGGAACTATGGCTACACCTTC. This sequence encodes CATSGNYGYTF.

This clonotype was seen more than once but under ten times. The chain is built from TRBV5-1 and TRBJ2-3; D gene ambiguous. The V and J ends lost 4 bases and 4 bases respectively, with 13 bases between them. CDR1 is SGHRS and CDR2 is YFSETQ in the germline V gene. The CDR3 totals 14 residues. The CDR3 region has the DNA TGCGCCAGCAGCCGACGAGATTCGTCAGATACGCAGTATTTT. It codes for CASSRRDSSDTQYF.

This clonotype was recorded a few times. The chain combines TRBV10-3 with TRBJ2-1; D not certain. V was trimmed by 11 bases and J by 4 bases, leaving 15 bases between them. Germline-derived CDR1 and CDR2 are ENHRY and SYGVKD. The CDR3 runs 13 residues. The CDR3 bases are TGTGCCGTCGCGGAGTGGCAGTACAATGAGCAGTTCTTC. This gives the protein CAVAEWQYNEQFF.

The rearrangement links TRBV7-2 to TRBJ2-7; weak D call: TRBD1 (5 bases). The germline V and J ends were trimmed by 2 bases and 5 bases, with 22 bases remaining between them. Germline V gene lookup returns CDR1 SGHTA and CDR2 FQGNSA. This CDR3 contains 17 residues. CDR3 nucleotides: TGTGCCAGCAGCTTAAGTCTCATCCTGGCAGGGCTCAACGAGCAGTACTTC. Amino acids: CASSLSLILAGLNEQYF.

This sequence joins TRBV11-2 and TRBJ2-4; D remains ambiguous. The V and J ends lost 1 base and 2 bases respectively, with 9 bases between them. The CDR3 runs to 15 residues. Germline values: CDR1 SGHAT, CDR2 FQNNGV. This CDR3 reads CASSLVDGSKNIQYF. The CDR3 DNA follows: TGTGCCAGCAGCTTAGTAGACGGATCCAAAAACATTCAGTACTTC.

As to this clonotype: One end of the junction varies from germline; a read error may be responsible. The V and J genes are TRBV14 and TRBJ1-2, with D tentatively TRBD1 (5 bases). This CDR3 is built from 14 residues. Germline CDR1 and CDR2: SGHDN and FVKESK. The CDR3 DNA sequence: TGTGCCAGCAGCCAATCTCAGGGCGCGGATGGCTGCACCTTC. It specifies CASSQSQGADGCTF.

This clonotype was seen a handful of times. The chain's CDR3 is CASSEKQGKQYF. CDR3 nucleotide sequence: TGTGCCAGCAGTGAAAAGCAGGGCAAGCAGTACTTC. The V and J genes are TRBV25-1 and TRBJ2-7; maybe TRBD1 (5 bases). CDR1 and CDR2 (germline): MGHDK, SYGVNS. The CDR3 loop spans 12 amino acids. V was pared by 2 bases and J by 8 bases, with 10 bases between.

The chain recombines TRBV20-1 with TRBJ2-1; TRBD2 matches 11 bases. Germline lookup yields CDR1 DFQATT and CDR2 SNEGSKA (reference sequence). The CDR3 runs 15 residues. Losses at the gene ends were 6 bases for V and 7 bases for J; bases not matched to a gene: 11. CDR3 protein: CSATPSSGRRNEQFF. The CDR3 DNA is TGCAGTGCCACCCCATCTAGCGGGAGGCGTAATGAGCAGTTCTTC.

This clonotype has only a few counts. This chain links TRBV5-1 with TRBJ2-4; 9 bases agree with TRBD1. From germline, CDR1 is SGHRS and CDR2 YFSETQ. The length of the CDR3 is 20 residues. With 4 bases clipped from V and 1 base from J, the junction kept 18 bases outside the gene matches. The CDR3 DNA sequence: TGCGCCAGCAGCAATCGTACAGGGGGCGGGTTCCGAAGGGCCAAAAACATTCAGTACTTC. Amino acid sequence: CASSNRTGGGFRRAKNIQYF.

V usage is TRBV29-1 and J usage is TRBJ2-4; TRBD1 matches at 8 bases. CDR1 and CDR2 from the germline V gene are SQVTM and ANQGSEA. This CDR3 comprises 12 residues. Trimming removed 4 bases from V and 7 bases from J; junction bases left unmatched: 3. CDR3 nucleotides: TGCAGCGTTGGGACAGGGAGGAACATTCAGTACTTC. Protein: CSVGTGRNIQYF.

In this sample, this clonotype turned up a few times. The chain links TRBV11-1 to TRBJ2-1; TRBD2 aligns across 11 bases. This CDR3 spans 21 amino acids. Unmatched junction bases numbered 24, after V lost 2 bases and J lost 9 bases. The germline CDR1 and CDR2 sequences are SGHAT and FQDESV (reference sequence). CDR3 sequence reads: CASSLSKASGRRGYGIGEQFF. The CDR3 region has the DNA TGTGCCAGCAGCTTATCCAAGGCTAGCGGGAGGAGAGGTTATGGCATCGGTGAGCAGTTCTTC.

This chain connects TRBV28 to TRBJ2-7, with D hard to call. The ends were cut back, 5 bases at V and 0 bases at J, with 17 bases in the middle. The CDR3 has 16 residues. Germline V gene data show CDR1 as MDHEN and CDR2 as SYDVKM. CDR3 in DNA: TGTGCCAGCAGTCGACCTCCTTCCCTGACCTCCTACGAGCAGTACTTC. It translates to CASSRPPSLTSYEQYF.

V is TRBV9 and J is TRBJ2-1; D may correspond to TRBD1 or TRBD2 (5 bases each). This CDR3 contains 15 residues. From germline, CDR1 is SGDLS and CDR2 YYNGEE. The V and J ends lost 2 bases and 4 bases respectively, with 13 bases between them. CDR3 in DNA: TGTGCCAGCAGCGTTGGGGGTAGAATTTACAATGAGCAGTTCTTC. Its translation is CASSVGGRIYNEQFF. Variable domain in full (rest from reference TRBV9 and TRBJ2-1): DSGVTQTPKHLITATGQRVTLRCSPRSGDLSVYWYQQSLDQGLQFLIQYYNGEERAKGNILERFSAQQFPDLHSELNLSSLELGDSALYFCASSVGGRIYNEQFFGPGTRLTVL.

This chain's CDR3 is CSARGASGRADTQYF. The CDR3 DNA sequence: TGCAGTGCTAGAGGGGCTAGCGGGAGGGCAGATACGCAGTATTTT. The V call is TRBV20-1, the J call TRBJ2-3; TRBD2 aligns across 12 bases. The CDR3 is made up of 15 amino acids. The ends lost 1 base at V and 4 bases at J; junction bases unmatched: 3. CDR1 and CDR2 from the germline V gene are DFQATT and SNEGSKA (reference sequence).

V gene TRBV5-1 combines with J gene TRBJ2-1, with TRBD2 matching 10 bases. J was trimmed by 2 bases and V by 5 bases; bases with no gene match: 4. Germline lookup yields CDR1 SGHRS and CDR2 YFSETQ. The CDR3 is 15 residues long. The CDR3 nucleotides are TGCGCCAGCAGATCCGGGACTAGCGCCTACAATGAGCAGTTCTTC. It translates to CASRSGTSAYNEQFF. Full variable domain (outside the CDR3, taken from reference TRBV5-1 and TRBJ2-1): KAGVTQTPRYLIKTRGQQVTLSCSPISGHRSVSWYQQTPGQGLQFLFEYFSETQRNKGNFPGRFSGRQFSNSRSEMNVSTLELGDSALYLCASRSGTSAYNEQFFGPGTRLTVL.

The chain recombines TRBV28 with TRBJ1-1, with D hard to call. Germline CDR1 is MDHEN and CDR2 is SYDVKM. This CDR3 comprises 14 residues. The V and J ends lost 7 bases and 0 bases respectively, with 12 bases between them. In nucleotides, the CDR3 is TGTGCCAGCACGGGAGGTGGGGTGAACACTGAAGCTTTCTTT. Amino acid sequence: CASTGGGVNTEAFF.

There are many counts of this clonotype. This chain joins TRBV4-2 and TRBJ1-1; the D is unclear. Per germline, CDR1 LGHNA and CDR2 YNFKEQ. This CDR3 comprises 18 residues. The V and J ends lost 0 bases and 5 bases respectively, with 22 bases between them. CDR3 loop: CASSQDYMRVMRVTEAFF. Written as DNA, the CDR3 is TGTGCCAGCAGCCAAGACTATATGAGGGTCATGAGGGTGACTGAAGCTTTCTTT.